Listed below are T cell receptor beta chains from one sample, sequenced in a study of shared clonotypes between healthy human individuals. Method: immunoSEQ multiplex PCR; TCRdb's copy keeps in-frame clones and lacks some. The sample has some 500,000 clones, approximately 94% seen once. The sequencing sample was made of naive CD4+ T cells sorted from blood. The receptors were sampled from a woman aged 30 to 39 in good health. CDR3s include the opening cysteine and the closing phenylalanine or tryptophan. The D gene is left open where the match is weak. Expanded clones are given a class, and other clones once, few, many or no size at all.

abundance,j_gene,v_gene,d_gene,CDR3aa,CDR3nt
-,TRBJ1-2,TRBV2,-,CASSAGGIGFYGYTF,TGTGCCAGCAGTGCGGGCGGGATAGGCTTCTATGGCTACACCTTC
-,TRBJ2-7,TRBV18,TRBD2,CASSPSSGSRDEQYF,TGTGCCAGCTCACCCTCTAGCGGGAGTAGGGACGAGCAGTACTTC
-,TRBJ2-2,TRBV28,-,CASSYGGTGELFF,TGTGCCAGCAGCTACGGAGGGACCGGGGAGCTGTTTTTT
once,TRBJ2-3,TRBV7-9,-,CASSLDSLYTQYF,TGTGCCAGCAGCTTGGATTCACTATATACGCAGTATTTT
-,TRBJ1-2,TRBV19,TRBD1,CASSVTGTGGNGYTF,TGTGCCAGTAGTGTTACCGGGACAGGGGGTAATGGCTACACCTTC
-,TRBJ2-7,TRBV14,-,CASSQRRGYEQYF,TGTGCCAGCAGCCAACGGAGAGGTTACGAGCAGTACTTC
-,TRBJ2-7,TRBV11-2,TRBD2,CASSLGVVAGVVYEQYF,TGTGCCAGCAGCTTAGGGGTGGTAGCGGGAGTGGTCTACGAGCAGTACTTC
-,TRBJ1-5,TRBV18,-,CASSTETGNQPQHF,TGTGCCAGCTCGACTGAGACGGGCAATCAGCCCCAGCATTTT
-,TRBJ1-1,TRBV28,-,CASSPRTANTEAFF,TGTGCCAGCAGTCCCCGGACGGCAAACACTGAAGCTTTCTTT
once,TRBJ2-7,TRBV27,-,CASSPLSSYEQYF,TGTGCCAGCAGTCCCTTGAGCTCCTACGAGCAGTACTTC
-,TRBJ2-7,TRBV27,-,CASSREWKAYEQYF,TGTGCCAGCAGCCGAGAATGGAAAGCCTACGAGCAGTACTTC
-,TRBJ2-7,TRBV5-4,-,CASSSSLTASYEQYF,TGTGCCAGCAGCTCCTCCCTGACAGCTTCCTACGAGCAGTACTTC
-,TRBJ2-7,TRBV6-5,-,CASSYSTGSSYEQYF,TGTGCCAGCAGTTACTCCACCGGCTCCTCCTACGAGCAGTACTTC
-,TRBJ2-2,TRBV5-1,-,CASSLGTNPGELFF,TGCGCCAGCAGCTTGGGTACAAACCCCGGGGAGCTGTTTTTT
-,TRBJ2-3,TRBV11-2,-,CASSARLPSTDTQYF,TGTGCCAGCAGCGCCCGGCTTCCGAGCACAGATACGCAGTATTTT
-,TRBJ2-1,TRBV19,TRBD1,CASRGQGVHNEQFF,TGTGCCAGCAGAGGACAGGGTGTCCACAATGAGCAGTTCTTC
-,TRBJ1-5,TRBV10-3,-,CAISESVGANQPQHF,TGTGCCATCAGTGAGTCGGTAGGGGCAAATCAGCCCCAGCATTTT
-,TRBJ2-5,TRBV5-4,TRBD1,CASRSDPGTGVKTQYF,TGTGCCAGCAGATCTGACCCCGGGACAGGGGTGAAGACCCAGTACTTC